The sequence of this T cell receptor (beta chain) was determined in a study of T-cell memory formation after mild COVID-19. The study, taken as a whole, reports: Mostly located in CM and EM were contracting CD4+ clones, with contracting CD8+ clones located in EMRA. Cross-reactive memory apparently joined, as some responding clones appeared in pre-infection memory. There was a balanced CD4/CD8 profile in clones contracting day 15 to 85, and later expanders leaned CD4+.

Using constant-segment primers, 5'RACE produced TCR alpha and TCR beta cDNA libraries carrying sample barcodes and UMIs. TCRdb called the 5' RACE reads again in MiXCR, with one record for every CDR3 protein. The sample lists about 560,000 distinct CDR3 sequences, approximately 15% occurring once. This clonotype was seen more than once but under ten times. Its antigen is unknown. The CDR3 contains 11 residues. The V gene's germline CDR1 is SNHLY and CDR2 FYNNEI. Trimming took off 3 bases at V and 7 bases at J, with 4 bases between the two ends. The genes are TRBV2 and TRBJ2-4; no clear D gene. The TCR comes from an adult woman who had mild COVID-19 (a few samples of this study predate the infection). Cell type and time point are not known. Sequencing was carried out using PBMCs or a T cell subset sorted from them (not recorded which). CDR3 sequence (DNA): TGTGCCAGCAGTGAGATGAACATTCAGTACTTC. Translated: CASSEMNIQYF.